The entry below describes one TCR beta chain. Its cognate antigen is unknown. These data come from a study of CD8 T cells in ankylosing spondylitis. Libraries of TCR beta came from quantitative 5'-RACE with molecular barcodes. TCRdb redid the calling of the 5' RACE reads with MiXCR, one entry per CDR3 protein. The profile shows approximately 400,000 distinct CDR3 sequences, 17% of them singletons. Germline V gives CDR1 LNHNV, CDR2 YYDKDF (reference sequence). The V and J ends lost 7 bases and 6 bases respectively, with 13 bases between them. This CDR3 contains 13 residues. Study-level findings and limits: Fewer than 10 highly homologous variants made up a TCR beta motif that seemed to typify ankylosing spondylitis blood. Disease-linked clones proved CD8+ and comparatively uncommon in peripheral blood.

The receptor's source is a male donor with ankylosing spondylitis. The chain employs TRBV15 and TRBJ2-1; tentatively, D is TRBD1 or TRBD2 (6 bases each). What was sequenced was blood, either unsorted or a sorted T cell fraction (not recorded which). CDR3 residues: CATKGGSLNEQFF. For the CDR3, the DNA is TGTGCCACCAAGGGGGGTTCCCTCAATGAGCAGTTCTTC.